The 32 T cell receptor beta chains below all came from one sample that was sequenced in a study of blood T cells in healthy people across ages. A sample-barcoded 5' primer and a J-beta primer mix were used in a second PCR of roughly 7 to 12 cycles. TCRdb processed the 5' RACE reads anew with MiXCR; each CDR3 protein has one entry. The data show some 1.4 million distinct CDR3 sequences, approximately 38% seen once. Sequenced: blood. The source of these receptors is a woman aged 18-29 years in good health.

V and J are TRBV7-9 and TRBJ1-1, with 7 nucleotides matching TRBD1. The CDR3 length is 14 residues. Looked up from germline, CDR1 is SEHNR and CDR2 is FQNEAQ (reference sequence). The V gene end was trimmed by 4 bases and the J gene end by 10 bases; junction bases not matched to a gene: 12. The CDR3 nucleotides read TGTGCCAGCAGCTCCGGGCACCGGGACAGTCTAGCTTTCTTT. Encoded protein: CASSSGHRDSLAFF.

This clonotype showed up just a few times. V gene TRBV12-3 or TRBV12-4 combines with J gene TRBJ1-6; the D gene is possibly TRBD1 (5 bases). The CDR3 is 13 amino acids. The ends were cut back, 6 bases at V and 9 bases at J, with 12 bases in the middle. CDR3 region: CASREQGASPLHF. CDR3 DNA: TGTGCCAGCAGGGAGCAGGGTGCTTCACCCCTCCACTTT.

In this sample, this clonotype turned up a few times. CDR3 loop: CASSEETGESYEQYF. Here the CDR3 DNA reads TGTGCCAGCAGTGAAGAAACAGGGGAATCCTACGAGCAGTACTTC. The J gene is TRBJ2-7, the V gene TRBV6-1, with 7 bases lining up with TRBD1. The V segment lost 1 base and the J segment 1 base; nucleotides outside the gene matches: 4. The CDR3 extends over 15 amino acids. Germline V lookup: CDR1 MNHNS, CDR2 SASEGT.

This clonotype was counted only a few times. This chain links TRBV2 with TRBJ2-7; 8 bases agree with TRBD1. The CDR3 consists of 14 residues. V gave up 7 bases and J gave up 2 bases; unmatched junction bases: 7. CDR1 SNHLY and CDR2 FYNNEI come from the germline V gene. CDR3 bases: TGTGCCAGCACCACGGACAGGGTCGCCTACGAGCAGTACTTC. This gives the protein CASTTDRVAYEQYF.

The rearrangement uses TRBV5-1 and TRBJ1-6, with TRBD1 matching over 7 bases. Germline values: CDR1 SGHRS, CDR2 YFSETQ. The CDR3 is 15 amino acids. With 4 bases clipped from V and 5 bases from J, the junction kept 6 bases outside the gene matches. The CDR3 protein is CASSVWTGDNSPLHF. In DNA form, the CDR3 reads TGCGCCAGCAGCGTATGGACAGGCGATAATTCACCCCTCCACTTT.

The rearrangement uses TRBV2 and TRBJ2-7, with a tentative D call TRBD2 (7 bases). Germline lookup yields CDR1 SNHLY and CDR2 FYNNEI. This CDR3 has 12 residues. V gave up 8 bases and J gave up 2 bases, with 10 bases separating them. The DNA of the CDR3 is TGTGCCAGCCGGGGGGCGGCCTACGAGCAGTACTTC. Its protein product is CASRGAAYEQYF. Filled out from reference TRBV2 and TRBJ2-7, the complete variable domain reads EPEVTQTPSHQVTQMGQEVILRCVPISNHLYFYWYRQILGQKVEFLVSFYNNEISEKSEIFDDQFSVERPDGSNFTLKIRSTKLEDSAMYFCASRGAAYEQYFGPGTRLTVT.

In its sample, this clonotype was seen a few times. The rearrangement links TRBV10-3 to TRBJ1-2, with TRBD1 matching over 7 bases. Germline CDR1 ENHRY, CDR2 SYGVKD. The CDR3 length is 13 residues. Trimming cost V 7 bases and J 2 bases; bases outside gene matches: 4. In DNA form, the CDR3 reads TGTGCCATCACTACGGGACAGAACTATGGCTACACCTTC. This translates into CAITTGQNYGYTF.

The V gene is TRBV5-1, the J gene TRBJ2-3; D is tentatively TRBD1 or TRBD2 (5 bases each). This CDR3 is 16 amino acids long. Trimming stripped 1 base from V and 0 bases from J, with 12 bases between. Germline V gene data show CDR1 as SGHRS and CDR2 as YFSETQ. This CDR3 reads CASSLTRTPSTDTQYF. DNA of the CDR3: TGCGCCAGCAGCTTGACTAGGACACCTAGCACAGATACGCAGTATTTT.

This clonotype has just a few counts. The J gene is TRBJ2-7, the V gene TRBV20-1, with 11 bases aligning to TRBD2. This CDR3 has 15 amino acids. Germline values: CDR1 DFQATT, CDR2 SNEGSKA (reference sequence). With 4 bases clipped from V and 3 bases from J, the junction kept 8 bases outside the gene matches. The CDR3 coding sequence is TGCAGTGCTATCGACGGGACTAGCGGACACTACGAGCAGTACTTC. The encoded protein is CSAIDGTSGHYEQYF.

This rearrangement joins TRBV6-5 to TRBJ2-7; 11 nucleotides agree with TRBD1. In germline, CDR1 is MNHEY, CDR2 SVGAGI. J was trimmed by 2 bases and V by 11 bases; bases with no gene match: 8. The CDR3 sequence is 14 residues long. The CDR3 region is CASTWGQGAYEQYF. The CDR3 bases are TGTGCCTCCACGTGGGGACAGGGGGCCTACGAGCAGTACTTC.

This clonotype came up a few times. This chain connects TRBV28 to TRBJ2-7; D might be TRBD1 (5 bases). Between the trimmed V and J ends, which lost 2 bases and 2 bases, there was a span of 13 bases. Germline V gene data show CDR1 as MDHEN and CDR2 as SYDVKM. This CDR3 comprises 15 residues. CDR3 sequence (DNA): TGTGCCAGCAGTTTAGCGGCAGGGTTAACCTACGAGCAGTACTTC. This gives the protein CASSLAAGLTYEQYF.

This clonotype was picked up a small number of times. The chain links TRBV20-1 to TRBJ2-7; 7 bases align to TRBD2. Trimming at V came to 6 bases and at J to 11 bases, leaving 10 bases not matched to a gene. There are 11 residues in the CDR3. In germline, CDR1 is DFQATT, CDR2 SNEGSKA (reference sequence). This chain's CDR3 is CSAVRAGEKYF. For the CDR3, the DNA is TGCAGTGCGGTTAGGGCGGGGGAGAAGTACTTC.

This clonotype occurred a few times. The V and J genes are TRBV12-3 or TRBV12-4 and TRBJ2-7; tentatively, D is TRBD1 (6 bases). This CDR3 comprises 13 residues. V lost 6 bases to trimming and J lost 3 bases, with 12 bases between them. In nucleotides, the CDR3 is TGTGCCAGCAGGCCACAGGGTTTCTACGAGCAGTACTTC. It is translated as CASRPQGFYEQYF.

J is TRBJ2-5 and V is TRBV12-3 or TRBV12-4; 11 bases align to TRBD2. The CDR3 loop spans 17 amino acids. The trim removed 7 bases at V and 5 bases at J, leaving 15 bases unmatched. The CDR3 region is CASTHSTSGNSGETQYF. The DNA for the CDR3 is TGTGCCAGCACCCATTCGACTAGCGGGAATTCGGGGGAGACCCAGTACTTC.

V gene TRBV20-1 combines with J gene TRBJ2-3; 9 bases fit TRBD2. Looked up from germline, CDR1 is DFQATT and CDR2 is SNEGSKA (reference sequence). V shed 6 bases and J 8 bases; nucleotides not matched to a gene: 24. The CDR3 spans 18 residues. For the CDR3, the DNA is TGCAGTGCGTTTTCGGTTTTAGCGGGAGTTTATAATGGAGGTACGCAGTATTTT. Its protein is CSAFSVLAGVYNGGTQYF.

V and J are TRBV20-1 and TRBJ2-1; 12 bases are shared with TRBD2. The germline V gene encodes CDR1 DFQATT and CDR2 SNEGSKA (reference sequence). V shed 6 bases and J 8 bases; nucleotides not matched to a gene: 11. The length of the CDR3 is 15 residues. CDR3: CSARETSGGRDEQFF. In nucleotides, the CDR3 is TGCAGTGCCCGGGAGACTAGCGGGGGACGGGATGAGCAGTTCTTC.

The CDR3 protein is CASSLTPDNEQFF. CDR3 DNA sequence: TGTGCCAGCAGTTTAACCCCTGACAATGAGCAGTTCTTC. This chain joins TRBV27 and TRBJ2-1; D is unresolved. V was trimmed by 2 bases and J by 5 bases, leaving 7 bases between them. Germline V gene data show CDR1 as MNHEY and CDR2 as SMNVEV (reference sequence). The CDR3 runs 13 residues.

The V and J genes are TRBV5-6 and TRBJ2-3; D unresolved. Per the germline V gene, CDR1 is SGHDT and CDR2 is YYEEEE. This CDR3 contains 15 residues. V shed 3 bases and J shed 4 bases, with 15 bases lying between them. As DNA, the CDR3 is TGTGCCAGCAGCTCTGACCCCTTAGCCCCAGATACGCAGTATTTT. Its translation: CASSSDPLAPDTQYF.

Concerning this clonotype: The junction differs from germline at one of its ends, possibly a read error. This rearrangement joins TRBV7-8 to TRBJ2-7; weak D call: TRBD1 (6 bases). Germline CDR1 is SGHVS and CDR2 is FQNEAQ. This CDR3 has 14 residues. CDR3 in amino acids: CASSVTTGSCEQYF. CDR3 bases: TGTGCCAGCAGCGTAACGACAGGATCCTGCGAGCAGTACTTC.

This chain joins TRBV28 and TRBJ2-1; 7 bases align to TRBD1. This CDR3 is 14 amino acids long. The germline CDR1 and CDR2 sequences are MDHEN and SYDVKM. V shed 5 bases and J 6 bases; nucleotides not matched to a gene: 7. The CDR3 is CASSEQGWTNEQFF. The CDR3, as DNA: TGTGCCAGCAGTGAACAGGGGTGGACCAATGAGCAGTTCTTC.

This chain uses TRBV28 with TRBJ2-4; D possibly uses TRBD1 or TRBD2 (5 bases each). The J call is doubtful: the DNA matches TRBJ2-7 better. The CDR3 loop spans 16 amino acids. Looked up from germline, CDR1 is MDHEN and CDR2 is SYDVKM. CDR3: CASSPTGTSASYEQYF. In nucleotides, the CDR3 is TGTGCCAGCAGCCCGACCGGGACCTCGGCCTCCTACGAGCAGTACTTC.

The rearrangement links TRBV27 to TRBJ2-5; possible D gene TRBD2, 6 bases. Germline V gives CDR1 MNHEY, CDR2 SMNVEV (reference sequence). V was clipped by 2 bases and J by 11 bases, with 18 bases between them. There are 14 residues in the CDR3. CDR3: CASSLRETSNEQYF. CDR3 in DNA: TGTGCCAGCAGTTTAAGGGAAACTAGCAATGAGCAGTACTTC.

This sequence joins TRBV5-6 and TRBJ1-2, with 7 bases aligning to TRBD1. Germline CDR1 and CDR2: SGHDT and YYEEEE. Germline trimming cut 4 bases from V and 8 bases from J; bases unmatched to any gene: 8. The CDR3 has 13 residues. DNA of the CDR3: TGTGCCAGCAGCCCGACAGGGAAGGGAGGCTACACCTTC. Protein sequence: CASSPTGKGGYTF. The variable domain in full, completed from reference TRBV5-6 and TRBJ1-2, reads DAGVTQSPTHLIKTRGQQVTLRCSPKSGHDTVSWYQQALGQGPQFIFQYYEEEERQRGNFPDRFSGHQFPNYSSELNVNALLLGDSALYLCASSPTGKGGYTFGSGTRLTVV.

The chain is built from TRBV20-1 and TRBJ1-6; D unclear. Trimming left V 0 bases short and J 0 bases short, with 6 bases between. The CDR3 is made up of 15 amino acids. The germline CDR1 and CDR2 sequences are DFQATT and SNEGSKA (reference sequence). Here the CDR3 reads CSARENPSYNSPLHF. CDR3 DNA: TGCAGTGCTAGAGAGAACCCCTCCTATAATTCACCCCTCCACTTT.

This clonotype occurred a few times. This chain connects TRBV3-1 to TRBJ2-2, with D unresolved. Germline-derived CDR1 and CDR2 are LGHDT and YNNKEL (reference sequence). This CDR3 spans 17 amino acids. The germline V and J ends were trimmed by 3 bases and 0 bases, with 14 bases remaining between them. CDR3 residues: CASSHPVLDPNTGELFF. The CDR3 DNA sequence: TGTGCCAGCAGCCACCCGGTCTTGGACCCGAACACCGGGGAGCTGTTTTTT.

The genes are TRBV20-1 and TRBJ2-1, with no clear D. Trimming stripped 6 bases from V and 13 bases from J, with 25 bases between. This CDR3 comprises 14 residues. Germline-derived CDR1 and CDR2 are DFQATT and SNEGSKA (reference sequence). The CDR3 protein is CSAPSEFTKNIQFF. CDR3 nucleotide sequence: TGCAGTGCCCCGAGCGAGTTCACCAAAAACATTCAGTTCTTC.

This clonotype was counted a few times. The chain uses TRBV10-3 and TRBJ2-7, with 7 nucleotides matching TRBD2. J lost 2 bases, V lost 11 bases, and 9 bases had no gene match. Germline CDR1 and CDR2: ENHRY and SYGVKD. The CDR3 covers 13 residues. The CDR3 sequence: CAYRSGDTYEQYF. The CDR3 coding sequence is TGTGCCTACCGGAGCGGGGATACCTACGAGCAGTACTTC.

The chain carries TRBV3-1 and TRBJ1-2; D call uncertain. CDR3 size: 14 residues. Trimming removed 4 bases from V and 0 bases from J, with 9 bases in between. CDR1 is LGHDT, CDR2 YNNKEL, per germline (reference sequence). DNA of the CDR3: TGTGCCAGCAGCCTCGGGTATACTAACTATGGCTACACCTTC. Its translation: CASSLGYTNYGYTF.

The V and J genes are TRBV9 and TRBJ2-3; perhaps TRBD2 as D (7 bases). The V end was cut by 4 bases, the J end by 2 bases, with 17 bases between. This CDR3 has 16 amino acids. The germline V gene has CDR1 SGDLS and CDR2 YYNGEE. The CDR3 nucleotides read TGTGCCAGCAGCCTCCAGGGGAGCGGGAACACAGATACGCAGTATTTT. Its translation: CASSLQGSGNTDTQYF.

This chain joins TRBV29-1 and TRBJ2-7; D tentatively fits TRBD1 or TRBD2 (5 bases each). V lost 6 bases and J lost 0, with 18 bases in between. CDR1 and CDR2 from the germline V gene are SQVTM and ANQGSEA. The CDR3 consists of 15 residues. CDR3: CSVHLGAIYSYEQYF. In DNA form, the CDR3 reads TGCAGCGTGCACCTCGGGGCCATCTACTCCTACGAGCAGTACTTC.

This clonotype turned up a few times. The chain uses TRBV5-1 and TRBJ2-6; a weak D match, TRBD1 (5 bases). V lost 0 bases and J lost 2, with 15 bases in between. Germline CDR1 SGHRS, CDR2 YFSETQ. The CDR3 length is 18 residues. Here the CDR3 reads CASSLERGIPTGANVLTF. As DNA, the CDR3 is TGCGCCAGCAGCTTGGAAAGGGGCATTCCCACTGGGGCCAACGTCCTGACTTTC.

The genes are TRBV12-3 or TRBV12-4 and TRBJ2-1; 9 bases map to TRBD1. The tail of the sequence fits TRBJ2-7 better, so the J call may be wrong. The CDR3 covers 16 residues. The CDR3 nucleotides are TGTGCCAGCAGTTACGGACAGGGGTCACCCTACAATGAGCAGTACTTC. This sequence encodes CASSYGQGSPYNEQYF.